A selection of T cell receptor beta chains follows, all from one sample in a study of CD8+CD57+ T cells in acquired aplastic anemia. TCRdb processed the reads anew with MiXCR; each CDR3 protein has one entry. The sample shows about 220,000 distinct CDR3 sequences, roughly half of them seen only once. Input material: sorted CD4+, CD8+, or CD8+CD57+ T cells (not recorded which) from PBMCs. These receptors were taken from a human donor with aplastic anemia. Both conserved end residues are part of each CDR3. A D gene is named only where the DNA matches it firmly. Clone size is not always given. Where it is, it says once, few, many or a class for expanded clones.

V	J	D	size	DNA	CDR3
TRBV9	TRBJ2-3	TRBD2	.	TGTGCCAGCAGCGTAGGGCGGGAGGTTAGCACAGATACGCAGTATTTT	CASSVGREVSTDTQYF
TRBV19	TRBJ1-6	.	.	TGTGCCAGTAGTCCCTCGGGACTTAGGGACCTCCACTTT	CASSPSGLRDLHF
TRBV10-3	TRBJ1-2	.	.	TGTGCCATCAGTCCCGTCCGGGAAAACTATGGCTACACCTTC	CAISPVRENYGYTF
TRBV15	TRBJ2-3	TRBD2	.	TGTGCCACCAGCAGAGATAGCGGGAAAACGAGGTTCTCAGATACGCAGTATTTT	CATSRDSGKTRFSDTQYF
TRBV18	TRBJ2-2	.	.	TGTGCCAGCGCCCAGGCCGGGACAACGACCGGGGAGCTGTTTTTT	CASAQAGTTTGELFF
TRBV29-1	TRBJ2-1	.	.	TGCAGCGTTGAAGATTACCAGGTCAACGCCTACAATGAGCAGTTCTTC	CSVEDYQVNAYNEQFF
TRBV2	TRBJ1-1	.	many	TGTGCCAGCCGGACGAACACTGAAGCTTTCTTT	CASRTNTEAFF
TRBV10-3	TRBJ1-6	.	many	TGTGCCATCAGTGAGTCGGGGGGAGCTGCCTATAATTCACCCCTCCACTTT	CAISESGGAAYNSPLHF
TRBV29-1	TRBJ2-7	TRBD1	many	TGCAGCGTTGAAGGCAGGACAGGGGGGGCGGGGGAGCAGTACTTC	CSVEGRTGGAGEQYF
TRBV11-1	TRBJ2-1	TRBD2	many	TGTGCCAGCAGTTTCGGGACTAGCGGGGGGAATGAGCAGTTCTTC	CASSFGTSGGNEQFF
TRBV9	TRBJ2-1	.	once	TGTGCCAGCAGCAGATTTAGCGGCTCCTACAATGAGCAGTTCTTC	CASSRFSGSYNEQFF
TRBV19	TRBJ1-6	.	.	TGTGCCAGTAGCTCGGACACCTATAATTCACCCCTCCACTTT	CASSSDTYNSPLHF
TRBV28	TRBJ2-5	.	.	TGTGCCAGCAGTTTAGAAGGGCAAGAGACCCAGTACTTC	CASSLEGQETQYF
TRBV19	TRBJ2-7	TRBD1	many	TGTGCCAGTAGTACGCCGGGACAGGGAGCCCACGAGCAGTACTTC	CASSTPGQGAHEQYF
TRBV9	TRBJ1-2	.	.	TGTGCCAGCAGCGGACTAGCGCGGGGGCAGATCTATGGCTACACCTTC	CASSGLARGQIYGYTF
TRBV30	TRBJ2-7	.	.	TGTGCCTGGAGTACTAGGCCGGGCTACGAGCAGTACTTC	CAWSTRPGYEQYF
TRBV20-1	TRBJ1-1	TRBD1	.	TGCAGTGCTAGAACGGACAGGGGAGCTTTCTTT	CSARTDRGAFF
TRBV2	TRBJ2-7	.	many	TGTGCCAGCAGTGCGGGTTCCTACGAGCAGTACTTC	CASSAGSYEQYF
TRBV19	TRBJ1-3	.	many	TGTGCCAGTAGTATTTCGACCGCAGTCTCTGGAAACACCATATATTTT	CASSISTAVSGNTIYF
TRBV7-9	TRBJ2-4	TRBD2	.	TGTGCCAGCAGCCCTAGTTCGGTGCTAGCGGGGGTCCCGCAGTACTTC	CASSPSSVLAGVPQYF
TRBV7-9	TRBJ2-5	TRBD2	once	TGTGCCAGCAGCGGAGGGGCGGCGGGAGAAGAGACCCAGTACTTC	CASSGGAAGEETQYF
TRBV6-2/TRBV6-3	TRBJ2-7	.	few	TGTGCCAGCAGTTACGAGGCTATAAGCAGGGCGTTACTAACCTACGAGCAGTACTTC	CASSYEAISRALLTYEQYF
TRBV20-1	TRBJ2-2	.	.	TGCAGTGCTAGAGGGACAAAGAACACCGGGGAGCTGTTTTTT	CSARGTKNTGELFF
TRBV4-1	TRBJ2-7	.	many	TGCGCCAGCAGCCATTTTCAGGAAAGCTCCTACGAGCAGTACTTC	CASSHFQESSYEQYF